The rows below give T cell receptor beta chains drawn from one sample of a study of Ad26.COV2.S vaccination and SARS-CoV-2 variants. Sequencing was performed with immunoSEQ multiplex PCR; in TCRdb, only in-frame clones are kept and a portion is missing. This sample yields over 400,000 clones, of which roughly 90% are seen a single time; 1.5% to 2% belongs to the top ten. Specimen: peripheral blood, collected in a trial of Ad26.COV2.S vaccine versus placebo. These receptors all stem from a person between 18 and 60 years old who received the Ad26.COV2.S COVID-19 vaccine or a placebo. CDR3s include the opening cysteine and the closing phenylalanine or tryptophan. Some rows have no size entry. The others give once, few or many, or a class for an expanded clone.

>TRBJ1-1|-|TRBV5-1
CASSLFVGDTEAFF
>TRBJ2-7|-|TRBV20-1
CSAKQGYEQYF
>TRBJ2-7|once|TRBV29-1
CSVPGTGYEQYF
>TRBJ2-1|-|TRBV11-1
CARGFIPPREQFF
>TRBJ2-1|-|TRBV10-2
CASSEFNEQFF
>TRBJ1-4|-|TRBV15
CATSSGTGVSEKLFF
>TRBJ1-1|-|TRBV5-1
CASSLSQTNTEAFF
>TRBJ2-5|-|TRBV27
CASSYQGGLGETQYF
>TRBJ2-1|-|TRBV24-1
CATSGQGADNEQFF
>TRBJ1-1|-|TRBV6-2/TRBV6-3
CASSRGEATEAFF
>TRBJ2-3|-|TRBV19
CASSMDPGGLVDTQYF
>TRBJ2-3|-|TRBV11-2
CASSPVWGGHTDTQYF
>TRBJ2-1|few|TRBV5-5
CASSLWGLYNEQFF
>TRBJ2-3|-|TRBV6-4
CASSGGGGATDTQYF
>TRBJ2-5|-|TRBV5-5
CASSLEQLKKETQYF
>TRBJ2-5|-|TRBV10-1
CASSAGLVETQYF
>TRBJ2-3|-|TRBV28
CASSLTGGTPLMYF
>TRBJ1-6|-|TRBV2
CASSELRALHF
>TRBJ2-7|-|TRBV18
CASSNTAINNEQYF
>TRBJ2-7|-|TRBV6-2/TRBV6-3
CASSYSGTRSSYEQYF
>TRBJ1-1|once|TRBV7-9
CASSLQGNTEAFF
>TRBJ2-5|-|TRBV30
CARARRDQETQYF
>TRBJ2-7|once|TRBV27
CASSLFPTRYEQYF
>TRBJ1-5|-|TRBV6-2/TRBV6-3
CASSYSGGVQPQHF
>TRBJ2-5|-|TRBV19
CASSRTSGGVETQYF
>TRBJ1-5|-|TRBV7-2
CASNMGGGYQPQHF
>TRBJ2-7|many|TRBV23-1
CASSQFGQGQTYEQYF
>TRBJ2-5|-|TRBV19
CAGPSGGVKETQYF
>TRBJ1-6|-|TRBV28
CASSFLPRLGSPLHF
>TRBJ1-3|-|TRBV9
CASSVRQGFDTIYF
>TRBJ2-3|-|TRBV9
CASSVRQVSTDTQYF
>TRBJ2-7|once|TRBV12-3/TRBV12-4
CASSLKRTYEQYF
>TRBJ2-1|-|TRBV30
CAWSGHNEQFF
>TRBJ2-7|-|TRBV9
CASSVETGAYEQYF
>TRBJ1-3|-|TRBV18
CASSPTEGNTIYF
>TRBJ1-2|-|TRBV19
CASSILTGSGYTF
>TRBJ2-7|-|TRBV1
CTSSQYPEALMIPLYEQYF
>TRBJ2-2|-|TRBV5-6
CASSSQAGELFF
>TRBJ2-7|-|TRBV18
CASSPGTYSYEQYF
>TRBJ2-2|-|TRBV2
CASSEPSAGLAGAANTGELFF
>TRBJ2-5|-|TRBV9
CASSVAGQGRLQETQYF
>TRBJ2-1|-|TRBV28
CASTWGPGGARNEQFF
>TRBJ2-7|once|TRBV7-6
CASSSPGTGDYEQYF
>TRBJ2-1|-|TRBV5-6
CASSLYRSGLAGGHNEQFF
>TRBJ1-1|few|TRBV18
CASSSSNTEAFF
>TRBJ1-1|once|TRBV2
CASSRQGVNTEAFF
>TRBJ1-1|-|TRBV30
CAWQRGGLGAFF
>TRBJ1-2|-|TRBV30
CAWSRGVHYGYTF
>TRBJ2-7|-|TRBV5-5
CASSPRPGPNEQYF
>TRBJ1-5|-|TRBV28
CASSLTGGWGFGNQPQHF
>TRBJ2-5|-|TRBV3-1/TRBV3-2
CASSPTGQGARETQYF
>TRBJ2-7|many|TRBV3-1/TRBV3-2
CASSQDEGTYEQYF
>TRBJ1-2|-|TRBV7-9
CASSSIYDGYTF
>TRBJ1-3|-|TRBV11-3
CASSLGTGNTIYF
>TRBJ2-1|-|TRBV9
CASSATGTEYNEQFF
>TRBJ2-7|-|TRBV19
CASSMGRQWRDNEQYF
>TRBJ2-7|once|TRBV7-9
CASSYSGGALLNEQYF
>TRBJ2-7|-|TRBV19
CASSIKGPRGSYEQYF
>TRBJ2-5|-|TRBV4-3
CASSQGRGDETQYF
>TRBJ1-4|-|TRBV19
CASTPVYPEIRGDEKLFF